The 29 T cell receptor beta chains below all came from one sample that was sequenced in a study of identical twins. TCRdb fed the 5' RACE reads into MiXCR, producing one record per CDR3 protein. The table shows a few hundred thousand distinct CDR3 sequences, with roughly 8% occurring only once. This same sample was also part of a study on yellow fever vaccine responses in identical twins.

The sequenced sample consisted of CD8+ T cells sorted from blood. These receptors were collected from a woman aged 18-35 years in good health.

This chain connects TRBV29-1 to TRBJ2-7; TRBD1 aligns across 8 bases. This CDR3 is built from 15 residues. Germline assignment: CDR1 SQVTM and CDR2 ANQGSEA. With V trimmed by 1 base and J by 2 bases, 7 bases remained unmatched. The CDR3 DNA reads as TGCAGCGTTGAAGTCTTCCGGGACAGGACCTACGAGCAGTACTTC. This gives the protein CSVEVFRDRTYEQYF.

At least ten counts were recorded for this clonotype. The rearrangement joins TRBV7-2 to TRBJ2-7; D is uncertain. V was pared by 6 bases and J by 2 bases, with 8 bases between. In germline, CDR1 is SGHTA, CDR2 FQGNSA. The CDR3 consists of 12 residues. CDR3 DNA sequence: TGTGCCAGCAGTTCTTTAACCTACGAGCAGTACTTC. Its protein is CASSSLTYEQYF. Using reference TRBV7-2 and TRBJ2-7 for the parts outside the CDR3, the full variable domain is GAGVSQSPSNKVTEKGKDVELRCDPISGHTALYWYRQSLGQGLEFLIYFQGNSAPDKSGLPSDRFSAERTGGSVSTLTIQRTQQEDSAVYLCASSSLTYEQYFGPGTRLTVT.

The chain couples TRBV14 to TRBJ2-7, with D hard to call. Germline CDR1 SGHDN, CDR2 FVKESK. The V end lost 0 bases, the J end lost 3 bases, and 9 bases lay between the germline ends. The CDR3 is made up of 14 amino acids. CDR3 nucleotides: TGTGCCAGCAGCCAAGAGGATACGGACTACGAGCAGTACTTC. Amino acids: CASSQEDTDYEQYF.

This clonotype was found a few times. The V call is TRBV5-1, the J call TRBJ2-5; no clear D. From germline, CDR1 is SGHRS and CDR2 YFSETQ. The CDR3 contains 13 residues. V lost 0 bases, J lost 6 bases, and 9 bases lay in between. The CDR3 coding sequence is TGCGCCAGCAGCTTGGTTGCAGAGCAGACCCAGTACTTC. Translation: CASSLVAEQTQYF.

This clonotype has ten or more counts. The J gene is TRBJ2-7, the V gene TRBV20-1, with D unclear. Germline V CDR1 and CDR2: DFQATT, SNEGSKA (reference sequence). The V end was cut by 3 bases, the J end by 2 bases, with 17 bases between. This CDR3 has 15 residues. CDR3 loop: CSARSWSSTTYEQYF. The CDR3 nucleotides are TGCAGTGCTAGGAGCTGGAGCTCCACAACCTACGAGCAGTACTTC.

In this sample, this clonotype turned up many times. The rearrangement uses TRBV6-4 and TRBJ2-2; the D is unclear. V lost 6 bases, J lost 0 bases, and 11 bases lay in between. The CDR3 runs 15 residues. Germline CDR1 and CDR2: MRHNA and SNTAGT. This CDR3 is CASSAEVANTGELFF. In DNA, the CDR3 is TGTGCCAGCAGCGCCGAAGTTGCGAACACCGGGGAGCTGTTTTTT.

The V call is TRBV14, the J call TRBJ1-2; 8 bases are shared with TRBD1. Germline V lookup: CDR1 SGHDN, CDR2 FVKESK. V trimming: 3 bases; J trimming: 3 bases; junction bases outside the gene matches: 0. The CDR3 has 13 residues. The DNA for the CDR3 is TGTGCCAGCAGCCAGGACAGGGACTATGGCTACACCTTC. Its translation: CASSQDRDYGYTF.

Worth noting for this clonotype: Germline is not matched at one junction end, which may reflect a read error. CDR3 loop: CACSQAGLAGGNNGEQYF. The DNA of the CDR3 is TGTGCCTGCAGCCAAGCGGGACTAGCGGGAGGAAATAACGGGGAGCAGTACTTC. V gene TRBV3-1 combines with J gene TRBJ2-7; TRBD2 agrees at 15 bases. Germline-derived CDR1 and CDR2 are LGHDT and YNNKEL (reference sequence). The CDR3 sequence is 18 residues long.

This clonotype was counted many times. The rearrangement links TRBV4-1 to TRBJ2-7; D not certain. The CDR3 extends over 18 amino acids. Trimming removed 1 base at V and 3 bases at J, with 22 bases between. Germline assignment: CDR1 MGHRA and CDR2 YSYEKL. CDR3 coding DNA: TGCGCCAGCAGCCAAGTAGCCTTATCAGGATCCCTTCACTACGAGCAGTACTTC. This gives the protein CASSQVALSGSLHYEQYF.

This clonotype was seen repeatedly, ten times or more. The V gene is TRBV28, the J gene TRBJ2-5; D not certain. Looked up from germline, CDR1 is MDHEN and CDR2 is SYDVKM. The CDR3 is 15 residues long. Trimming took off 2 bases at V and 1 base at J, with 11 bases between the two ends. In DNA, the CDR3 is TGTGCCAGCAGTTTAGTAACCCTCTCCCAAGAGACCCAGTACTTC. Encoded protein: CASSLVTLSQETQYF.

This clonotype occurred a few times. The CDR3 region has the DNA TGTGCCAGCAGCCAAGAGACACCCCCCTACGAGCAGTACTTC. This sequence encodes CASSQETPPYEQYF. This chain links TRBV3-1 with TRBJ2-7; D is uncertain. The V end was cut by 0 bases, the J end by 2 bases, with 8 bases between. Germline V lookup: CDR1 LGHDT, CDR2 YNNKEL (reference sequence). The CDR3 runs 14 residues.

This clonotype has ten or more counts. The rearrangement uses TRBV12-3 or TRBV12-4 and TRBJ2-1, with 9 bases matching TRBD2. J lost 9 bases, V lost 7 bases, and 7 bases had no gene match. CDR3 length: 13 residues. This chain's CDR3 is CASTHAGGSEQFF. CDR3 sequence (DNA): TGTGCCAGCACCCATGCGGGGGGGTCTGAGCAGTTCTTC.

The chain uses TRBV13 and TRBJ2-1, with 7 bases aligning to TRBD2. There are 14 residues in the CDR3. Per germline, CDR1 PRHDT and CDR2 FYEKMQ (reference sequence). V trimming: 4 bases; J trimming: 3 bases; junction bases outside the gene matches: 3. The DNA of the CDR3 is TGTGCCAGCAGCTCGGGACTACTCTACAATGAGCAGTTCTTC. It specifies CASSSGLLYNEQFF.

In its sample, this clonotype was seen many times. The chain joins TRBV7-6 to TRBJ2-7, with D possibly being TRBD2 (5 bases). Germline V CDR1 and CDR2: SGHVS, FNYEAQ. The CDR3 sequence is 16 residues long. V was trimmed by 4 bases and J by 0 bases, leaving 16 bases between them. The CDR3 sequence is CASSSPDGGSSYEQYF. The CDR3 region has the DNA TGTGCCAGCAGCTCTCCGGACGGAGGTAGCTCCTACGAGCAGTACTTC.

Turning to this clonotype: A much larger clone lies one base from this, so it may be a read error. This chain joins TRBV11-3 and TRBJ2-3; the D is unclear. Per germline, CDR1 SGHNT and CDR2 YENEEA. CDR3 length equals 14 residues. As DNA, the CDR3 is TGTGCCAGCAACTTAGGTTCCTTCACAGATACGCAGTATTTT. It is translated as CASNLGSFTDTQYF. Using reference TRBV11-3 and TRBJ2-3 for the parts outside the CDR3, the full variable domain is EAGVVQSPRYKIIEKKQPVAFWCNPISGHNTLYWYLQNLGQGPELLIRYENEEAVDDSQLPKDRFSAERLKGVDSTLKIQPAELGDSAVYLCASNLGSFTDTQYFGPGTRLTVL.

The chain couples TRBV15 to TRBJ2-5, with 7 nucleotides matching TRBD1. Trimming took 3 bases from V and 2 from J; bases not matched to a gene: 9. This CDR3 is 16 amino acids long. Looked up from germline, CDR1 is LNHNV and CDR2 is YYDKDF (reference sequence). This CDR3 reads CATSSKTGPSQETQYF. The CDR3 DNA follows: TGTGCCACCAGCAGCAAGACAGGGCCCAGTCAAGAGACCCAGTACTTC.

Ten or more counts support this clonotype. The V gene is TRBV7-6, the J gene TRBJ2-7; no firm D call. The CDR3 totals 13 residues. Germline-derived CDR1 and CDR2 are SGHVS and FNYEAQ. V was cut by 5 bases and J by 3 bases, with 11 bases left in between. The CDR3, as DNA: TGTGCCAGCAGCGAATTTCCATACTACGAGCAGTACTTC. Protein sequence: CASSEFPYYEQYF. The full variable domain, its missing parts supplied by reference TRBV7-6 and TRBJ2-7, is GAGVSQSPRYKVTKRGQDVALRCDPISGHVSLYWYRQALGQGPEFLTYFNYEAQQDKSGLPNDRFSAERPEGSISTLTIQRTEQRDSAMYRCASSEFPYYEQYFGPGTRLTVT.

A few counts support this clonotype. The chain couples TRBV10-3 to TRBJ1-1; 8 positions agree with TRBD1. Germline CDR1 ENHRY, CDR2 SYGVKD. Losses at the gene ends were 4 bases for V and 2 bases for J; bases not matched to a gene: 9. The CDR3 is 16 amino acids. Here the CDR3 DNA reads TGTGCCATCAGTGTCAGACCGGGACAGGACAACACTGAAGCTTTCTTT. Translated, it gives CAISVRPGQDNTEAFF.

This rearrangement joins TRBV28 to TRBJ2-3; 11 bases align to TRBD1. CDR1 and CDR2 from the germline V gene are MDHEN and SYDVKM. This CDR3 is built from 16 residues. Germline trimming cut 5 bases from V and 5 bases from J; bases unmatched to any gene: 9. This chain's CDR3 is CASSPHWTGGKDTQYF. The CDR3 nucleotides read TGTGCCAGCAGTCCTCACTGGACAGGGGGCAAAGATACGCAGTATTTT.

The CDR3, as DNA: TGTGCCAGCAGACAGGTAGTGGGAAACATTCAGTACTTC. Translation: CASRQVVGNIQYF. V and J are TRBV27 and TRBJ2-4; a weak D match, TRBD1 (5 bases). Trimming cost V 6 bases and J 6 bases, with 12 bases left between them. This CDR3 is 13 amino acids long. Germline V lookup: CDR1 MNHEY, CDR2 SMNVEV (reference sequence).

This clonotype was recorded many times. The chain joins TRBV29-1 to TRBJ2-3, with TRBD2 matching 11 bases. The CDR3 consists of 20 residues. Trimming cost V 1 base and J 4 bases; bases outside gene matches: 19. The germline CDR1 and CDR2 sequences are SQVTM and ANQGSEA. The CDR3 DNA sequence: TGCAGCGTTGAAGGACCATCCCCACTAGCGGGGGCAGTTTCCCCAGATACGCAGTATTTT. Protein: CSVEGPSPLAGAVSPDTQYF.

This rearrangement joins TRBV3-1 to TRBJ2-7; D possibly corresponds to TRBD1 (6 bases). V was shortened by 4 bases and J by 1 base, with 17 bases between the two germline ends. CDR1 is LGHDT and CDR2 is YNNKEL in the germline V gene (reference sequence). The length of the CDR3 is 16 residues. The CDR3 DNA is TGTGCCAGCAGCCCTGGTAGGGGGATCGGTTCCTACGAGCAGTACTTC. Its protein product is CASSPGRGIGSYEQYF.

This clonotype was picked up a small number of times. J is TRBJ1-2 and V is TRBV28, with D uncertain. The CDR3 sequence is 12 residues long. CDR1 is MDHEN, CDR2 SYDVKM, per germline. V was pared by 3 bases and J by 10 bases, with 12 bases between. The CDR3 nucleotides read TGTGCCAGCAGTTTGGTTTTATGGGACTACACCTTC. Translated, it gives CASSLVLWDYTF.

In this sample, this clonotype turned up a few times. V is TRBV7-9 and J is TRBJ2-7, with TRBD1 matching 7 bases. V was pared by 5 bases and J by 3 bases, with 13 bases of the junction left unmatched. CDR3 length: 16 amino acids. The germline gives CDR1 SEHNR, CDR2 FQNEAQ (reference sequence). CDR3 amino acids: CASSGGSGTAFYEQYF. In DNA form, the CDR3 reads TGTGCCAGCAGCGGAGGTTCGGGGACAGCCTTCTACGAGCAGTACTTC.

This clonotype was detected only a few times. J is TRBJ2-3 and V is TRBV27, with 9 bases identical to TRBD2. After removal of 2 bases from V and 5 bases from J, the junction contained 8 bases not matched to a gene. The CDR3 has 16 residues. Germline assignment: CDR1 MNHEY and CDR2 SMNVEV (reference sequence). CDR3 amino acids: CASSLSAGGSIDTQYF. CDR3 DNA sequence: TGTGCCAGCAGTTTAAGTGCGGGAGGGAGTATAGATACGCAGTATTTT.

The V call is TRBV7-9, the J call TRBJ2-1, with TRBD2 matching 8 bases. The length of the CDR3 is 17 residues. CDR1 and CDR2 from the germline V gene are SEHNR and FQNEAQ (reference sequence). The V segment lost 5 bases and the J segment 0 bases; nucleotides outside the gene matches: 9. The CDR3 DNA sequence: TGTGCCAGCAGCCGTAGAGCGGGGGAGGACTCCTACAATGAGCAGTTCTTC. Encoded protein: CASSRRAGEDSYNEQFF.

This clonotype was observed a handful of times. The chain recombines TRBV21-1 with TRBJ2-7; TRBD1, the table's D call, lacks a check against the DNA. TRBV21-1 is noted as a pseudogene. This CDR3 comprises 15 residues. The chain's CDR3 is CASSKDRVPSYEQYF. The DNA of the CDR3 is TGTGCCAGCAGCAAAGACAGGGTACCCTCCTACGAGCAGTACTTC.

The J gene is TRBJ2-1, the V gene TRBV6-1; weak D call: TRBD2 (5 bases). Germline V gives CDR1 MNHNS, CDR2 SASEGT. The CDR3 covers 14 residues. Between the trimmed V and J ends, which lost 8 bases and 8 bases, there was a span of 19 bases. CDR3 nucleotides: TGTGCCAGCCATTCGGGAAGCCCTAACCATGAGCAGTTCTTC. Protein sequence: CASHSGSPNHEQFF.

J is TRBJ2-7 and V is TRBV28, with 11 bases matching TRBD2. After removal of 3 bases from V and 1 base from J, the junction contained 11 bases not matched to a gene. CDR3 size: 18 residues. Germline assignment: CDR1 MDHEN and CDR2 SYDVKM. Here the CDR3 reads CASSFLLAGERTSYEQYF. CDR3 DNA sequence: TGTGCCAGCAGTTTCTTACTAGCGGGAGAAAGAACGTCCTACGAGCAGTACTTC. Variable domain in full (rest from reference TRBV28 and TRBJ2-7): DVKVTQSSRYLVKRTGEKVFLECVQDMDHENMFWYRQDPGLGLRLIYFSYDVKMKEKGDIPEGYSVSREKKERFSLILESASTNQTSMYLCASSFLLAGERTSYEQYFGPGTRLTVT.